What follows are 5 T cell receptor beta chains derived from one specimen sequenced in a study of blood T cell repertoires in COVID-19. The data were produced by immunoSEQ multiplex PCR, yet TCRdb's version contains in-frame clones alone and is incomplete. The sample lists about 170,000 clones; over 80% were seen once. The source material was PBMCs or T cells enriched from blood (not recorded which). These TCRs come from a woman aged 50 to 65 who had recovered from COVID-19.

The chain couples TRBV4-1 to TRBJ1-2; D unclear. With 4 bases removed from V and 8 bases from J, the gap between germline ends came to 29 bases. The germline CDR1 and CDR2 sequences are MGHRA and YSYEKL. The CDR3 extends over 18 amino acids. CDR3 DNA: TGCGCCAGCAGCCCAACACACTTAACCGGGATGGAGGATTACGGCTACACCTTC. It is translated as CASSPTHLTGMEDYGYTF.

This chain links TRBV20-1 with TRBJ2-5, with 8 bases lining up with TRBD2. In germline, CDR1 is DFQATT, CDR2 SNEGSKA (reference sequence). V was pared by 3 bases and J by 3 bases, with 9 bases of the junction left unmatched. The CDR3 is made up of 15 amino acids. The DNA of the CDR3 is TGCAGTGCTAGTGGGGCGGGAGGACGGGAAGAGACCCAGTACTTC. It specifies CSASGAGGREETQYF.

This clone was found once. This rearrangement joins TRBV11-2 to TRBJ1-1; 8 bases line up with TRBD1. Germline lookup yields CDR1 SGHAT and CDR2 FQNNGV. The V and J ends lost 4 bases and 6 bases, in that order; junction bases with no gene match: 4. CDR3 size: 13 residues. The CDR3 region is CASSSTGAAEAFF. The CDR3 nucleotides are TGTGCCAGCAGCTCGACAGGGGCTGCTGAAGCTTTCTTT.

The chain has TRBV4-3 and TRBJ1-5, with D possibly TRBD1 on 5 matching bases. Trimming removed 0 bases at V and 4 bases at J, with 16 bases between. Germline V gene sequence: CDR1 LGHNA, CDR2 YSLEER. The CDR3 totals 17 residues. Written as DNA, the CDR3 is TGCGCCAGCAGCCAAGATCCTGGCAGGCGGGGGAATCAGCCCCAGCATTTT. Protein product: CASSQDPGRRGNQPQHF.

CDR3 coding DNA: TGTGCCAGCAGACCCACAGCCACAACTGAAGCTTTCTTT. It specifies CASRPTATTEAFF. This rearrangement joins TRBV14 to TRBJ1-1; D unclear. Germline V gene data show CDR1 as SGHDN and CDR2 as FVKESK. There are 13 residues in the CDR3. V shed 6 bases and J shed 5 bases, with 13 bases lying between them.